This record concerns one T cell receptor (beta chain) sequence. Its antigen remains unidentified. The CDR3 runs 13 residues. Deletions cut 5 bases from V and 1 base from J, with 11 bases between. Germline V CDR1 and CDR2: SQVTM, ANQGSEA. The record originates from a study of CD8+CD57+ T cells in acquired aplastic anemia. Study details: Mean yield of DNA from sorted CD4+ and CD8+ cells was about 3.2 ug.

The TCR beta profiling, which covered VDJ combination and CDR3 sequence, was carried out using genomic DNA as the template. TCRdb re-derived calls from the reads in MiXCR, one entry per CDR3 protein. The sample contains around 220,000 distinct CDR3 sequences, roughly 45% of which appear only once. Patients picked for sequencing had shown CD8+CD57+ cell expansion detected by flow cytometry. Blood was sampled before the patients had received any therapy. General study findings and limits: Patients did not significantly differ from controls in CD8+ Simpson's diversity.

The clonotype was recovered from a human donor with aplastic anemia. Sequencing was performed on sorted CD4+, CD8+, or CD8+CD57+ T cells (not recorded which) from PBMCs. The V and J genes are TRBV29-1 and TRBJ1-1; D is undetermined. CDR3 DNA: TGCAGCGTTTCGGCCGTTGGGAACACTGAAGCTTTCTTT. As protein: CSVSAVGNTEAFF.